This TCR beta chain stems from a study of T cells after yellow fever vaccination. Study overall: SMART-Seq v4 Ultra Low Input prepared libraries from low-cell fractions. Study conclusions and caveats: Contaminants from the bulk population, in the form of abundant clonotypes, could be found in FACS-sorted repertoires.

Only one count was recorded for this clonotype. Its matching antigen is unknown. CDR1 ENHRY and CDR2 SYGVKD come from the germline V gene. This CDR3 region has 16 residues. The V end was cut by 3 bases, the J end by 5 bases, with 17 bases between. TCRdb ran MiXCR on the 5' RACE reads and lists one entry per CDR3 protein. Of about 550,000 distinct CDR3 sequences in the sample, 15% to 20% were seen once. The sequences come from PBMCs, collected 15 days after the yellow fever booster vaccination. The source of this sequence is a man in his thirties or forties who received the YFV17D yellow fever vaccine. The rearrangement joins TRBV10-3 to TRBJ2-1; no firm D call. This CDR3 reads CAISEGFPQAHNEQFF. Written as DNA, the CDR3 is TGTGCCATCAGTGAAGGGTTTCCCCAGGCCCACAATGAGCAGTTCTTC.